The next 10 T cell receptor beta chains were all read from a single sample in a study of T cells after yellow fever vaccination. TCRdb called the 5' RACE reads again in MiXCR, with one record for every CDR3 protein. The sample carries hundreds of thousands of distinct CDR3 sequences, approximately 13% recorded once. The source was PBMCs, collected on the day of the yellow fever booster vaccination. The receptor source for this set is a man aged 25 to 40 who received the YFV17D yellow fever vaccine.

The chain is built from TRBV5-1 and TRBJ2-3; no reliable D call. V was clipped by 1 base and J by 4 bases, with 13 bases between them. The germline V gene encodes CDR1 SGHRS and CDR2 YFSETQ. The CDR3 extends over 15 amino acids. This CDR3 reads CASSLYPSRADTQYF. CDR3 in DNA: TGCGCCAGCAGCTTGTATCCCTCAAGGGCAGATACGCAGTATTTT.

In this sample, this clonotype turned up a few times. The chain employs TRBV29-1 and TRBJ2-2, with TRBD2 matching 10 bases. Germline lookup yields CDR1 SQVTM and CDR2 ANQGSEA. The CDR3 contains 17 residues. V was pared by 5 bases and J by 4 bases, with 13 bases of the junction left unmatched. CDR3: CSVSAYPSGRSTGELFF. The DNA of the CDR3 is TGCAGCGTTTCAGCCTACCCTAGCGGGAGATCCACCGGGGAGCTGTTTTTT.

This rearrangement joins TRBV20-1 to TRBJ2-7, with 9 bases lining up with TRBD2. This CDR3 is built from 16 residues. CDR1 and CDR2 from the germline V gene are DFQATT and SNEGSKA (reference sequence). Trimming at V came to 3 bases and at J to 4 bases, leaving 13 bases not matched to a gene. In DNA form, the CDR3 reads TGCAGTGCTAGTCCACCCGGGACTAGCAGTTCGTACGAGCAGTACTTC. This codes for CSASPPGTSSSYEQYF.

As concerns this clonotype: One end of the junction is discordant with germline, which a read error may explain. The chain joins TRBV24-1 to TRBJ2-3; perhaps D is TRBD1 or TRBD2 (7 bases each). The CDR3 length is 17 residues. The germline V gene encodes CDR1 KGHDR and CDR2 SFDVKD. CDR3: CATSDLSPGEGADTQYF. The CDR3 bases are TGTGCCACCAGTGATTTATCCCCCGGGGAGGGGGCAGATACACAGTATTTT.

V is TRBV7-2 and J is TRBJ1-1; TRBD1 matches at 8 bases. The CDR3 length is 14 residues. Germline trimming cut 5 bases from V and 4 bases from J; bases unmatched to any gene: 6. In germline, CDR1 is SGHTA, CDR2 FQGNSA. CDR3 in amino acids: CASSTLQGVTEAFF. CDR3 bases: TGTGCCAGCAGCACACTACAGGGGGTCACTGAAGCTTTCTTT.

V and J are TRBV30 and TRBJ2-1; the D is unclear. Between the trimmed V and J ends, which lost 1 base and 2 bases, there was a span of 9 bases. This CDR3 comprises 14 residues. Germline-derived CDR1 and CDR2 are GTSNPN and SVGIG (reference sequence). The CDR3 reads CAWSGGLTYNEQFF. The CDR3 DNA is TGTGCCTGGAGTGGTGGGCTAACCTACAATGAGCAGTTCTTC.

V and J are TRBV6-1 and TRBJ2-1; perhaps TRBD2 as D (6 bases). Germline-derived CDR1 and CDR2 are MNHNS and SASEGT. Trimming shortened V by 8 bases and J by 7 bases, and 15 bases separated the two germline ends. The CDR3 contains 13 residues. CDR3 DNA: TGTGCCAGCTCTTGGAGGGCCGGAAATGAGCAGTTCTTC. Amino acid sequence: CASSWRAGNEQFF.

V usage is TRBV7-9 and J usage is TRBJ2-7, with 9 bases aligning to TRBD2. This CDR3 is built from 15 residues. Germline V gives CDR1 SEHNR, CDR2 FQNEAQ (reference sequence). V was clipped by 5 bases and J by 1 base; unmatched bases: 6. The CDR3 bases are TGTGCCAGCAGCAAGAGCGGGAGGACGTCCTACGAGCAGTACTTC. Its translation: CASSKSGRTSYEQYF.

At least ten counts were recorded for this clonotype. The CDR3 region is CASSQAEYGYTF. The CDR3 DNA sequence: TGCGCCAGCAGCCAAGCCGAATATGGCTACACCTTC. V usage is TRBV4-3 and J usage is TRBJ1-2; D is ambiguous. The CDR3 loop spans 12 amino acids. Between the trimmed V and J ends, which lost 1 base and 5 bases, there was a span of 5 bases. Germline lookup yields CDR1 LGHNA and CDR2 YSLEER.

The sample holds a few counts of this clonotype. The chain recombines TRBV3-1 with TRBJ2-1; possibly TRBD2 for D (6 bases). V was cut by 0 bases and J by 4 bases, with 10 bases left in between. This CDR3 has 15 amino acids. Germline loops: CDR1 LGHDT, CDR2 YNNKEL (reference sequence). CDR3 sequence reads: CASSQDSSGYNEQFF. The CDR3 DNA follows: TGTGCCAGCAGCCAAGATTCCAGCGGGTACAATGAGCAGTTCTTC.